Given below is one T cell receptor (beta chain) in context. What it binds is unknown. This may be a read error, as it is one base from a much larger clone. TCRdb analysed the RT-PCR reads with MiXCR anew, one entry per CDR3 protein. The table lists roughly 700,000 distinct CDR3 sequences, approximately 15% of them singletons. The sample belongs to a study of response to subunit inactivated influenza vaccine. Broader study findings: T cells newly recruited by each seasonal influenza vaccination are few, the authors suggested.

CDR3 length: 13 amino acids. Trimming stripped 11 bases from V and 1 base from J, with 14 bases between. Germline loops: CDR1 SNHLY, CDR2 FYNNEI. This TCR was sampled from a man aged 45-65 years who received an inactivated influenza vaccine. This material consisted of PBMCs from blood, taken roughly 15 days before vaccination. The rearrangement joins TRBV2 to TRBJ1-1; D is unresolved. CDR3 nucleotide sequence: TGTGCCTGCACTTGGGGTCGGAACACTGAAGCTTTCTTT. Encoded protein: CACTWGRNTEAFF.